Listed here are 29 T cell receptor delta chains from one sample, sequenced in a study of gamma-delta T cells after stem cell transplantation. TCRdb reprocessed the RT-PCR reads through CATT. The sample contains around 5,700 delta-chain clones, 9.8% of which appear only once. The sample was gamma-delta T cells. The receptors were sampled from a human donor. It is not recorded whose cells these are; they may come from a transplant donor.

This clone showed up just a few times. This chain uses TRDV2 with TRDJ2, with TRDD3 matching 13 bases. The CDR3 runs 19 residues. Germline trimming cut 4 bases from V and 0 bases from J; bases unmatched to any gene: 10. Germline V lookup: CDR1 GEAIGNYY, CDR2 EKD. The CDR3 sequence is CACDAVLGDTKALTAQLFF. CDR3 bases: TGTGCCTGTGATGCAGTACTGGGGGATACGAAAGCTTTGACAGCACAACTCTTCTTT.

Of note for this clone: TCRdb lists the protein of a much larger clone for this DNA, which differs at residue 12, so this is likely a read error; the protein given here is translated from the DNA itself. The CDR3 sequence: CACDTVAGGADSYTDKLIF. For the CDR3, the DNA is TGTGCCTGTGACACCGTAGCTGGGGGAGCCGACTCGTACACCGATAAACTCATCTTT. The chain joins TRDV2 to TRDJ1, with 8 bases that match TRDD3. The CDR3 runs to 19 residues. V dropped 0 bases and J dropped 0; count of bases not matched to a gene: 14. Germline V CDR1 and CDR2: GEAIGNYY, EKD.

This clone was recorded a few times. The chain employs TRDV2 and TRDJ1; TRDD3 agrees at 13 bases. From germline, CDR1 is GEAIGNYY and CDR2 EKD. The CDR3 covers 17 residues. V shed 0 bases and J 0 bases; nucleotides not matched to a gene: 3. In DNA, the CDR3 is TGTGCCTGTGACACCGTACTGGGGGATACGTACACCGATAAACTCATCTTT. It translates to CACDTVLGDTYTDKLIF.

The chain combines TRDV2 with TRDJ1; TRDD3 agrees at 8 bases. The CDR3 extends over 21 amino acids. The trim removed 0 bases at V and 0 bases at J, leaving 20 bases unmatched. CDR1 is GEAIGNYY, CDR2 EKD, per germline. The CDR3 DNA reads as TGTGCCTGTGACACCGTGGCATCCCGGGGTACTGGGGGGCCTTACACCGATAAACTCATCTTT. Translating it yields CACDTVASRGTGGPYTDKLIF.

By share, this clone counts as medium-sized (0.01 to 0.1%). The chain couples TRDV2 to TRDJ1, with 8 positions matching TRDD3. Germline values: CDR1 GEAIGNYY, CDR2 EKD. The trim removed 3 bases at V and 0 bases at J, leaving 11 bases unmatched. The CDR3 covers 17 residues. CDR3 in amino acids: CACDPVLGAPDTDKLIF. The CDR3 coding sequence is TGTGCCTGTGACCCGGTACTGGGGGCCCCAGACACCGATAAACTCATCTTT.

The sample holds a few counts of this clone. The protein held in TCRdb is that of a much larger clone and does not match this DNA's translation at residue 5, likely because of a read error; the protein shown is translated from the DNA. The rearrangement uses TRDV2 and TRDJ1, with 13 positions matching TRDD3. CDR1 GEAIGNYY and CDR2 EKD come from the germline V gene. CDR3 length: 18 amino acids. The ends lost 6 bases at V and 4 bases at J; junction bases unmatched: 16. CDR3 sequence: CACSWLTGGYAEDDKLIF. CDR3 bases: TGTGCCTGTTCCTGGCTGACTGGGGGATACGCGGAGGACGATAAACTCATCTTT.

The chain has TRDV2 and TRDJ1; TRDD3 might be the D (5 bases). The CDR3 has 22 residues. V dropped 1 base and J dropped 0 bases, with 32 bases sitting between them. The germline V gene encodes CDR1 GEAIGNYY and CDR2 EKD. CDR3 sequence (DNA): TGTGCCTGTGACACTCTTTTAGTACTGGAGGATCTCCCTCAATCGTACACCGATAAACTCATCTTT. Amino acid sequence: CACDTLLVLEDLPQSYTDKLIF.

Details on this clone: Since a far larger clone is one base different, this is likely a read error. The same CDR3 can be traced to other DNA sequences in this sample. The chain joins TRDV2 to TRDJ1; 8 bases match TRDD3. CDR1 and CDR2 (germline): GEAIGNYY, EKD. The CDR3 spans 16 residues. The CDR3: CACDTLGDPDTDKLIF. CDR3 coding DNA: TGTGCCTGCGACACCTTGGGGGATCCCGACACCGATAAACTCATCTTT.

In its sample, this clone ranks as medium-sized. Different DNA sequences within this sample yield the same CDR3. The gene calls are TRDV2 and TRDJ3; maybe TRDD3 (6 bases). The V gene's germline CDR1 is GEAIGNYY and CDR2 EKD. This CDR3 has 18 residues. The V and J ends lost 3 bases and 0 bases respectively, with 14 bases between them. This chain's CDR3 is CACDSGMPSSWDTRQMFF. CDR3 coding DNA: TGTGCCTGTGACTCGGGGATGCCGAGCTCCTGGGACACCCGACAGATGTTTTTC.

Comments on this clone: A read error is possible here, since a much larger clone lies one base away. Other nucleotide sequences in the sample specify the same CDR3. This chain connects TRDV2 to TRDJ1; 10 nucleotides match TRDD3. The V gene's germline CDR1 is GEAIGNYY and CDR2 EKD. This CDR3 is built from 16 residues. CDR3 bases: TGTGCCTGTGAAAGACTGGGGGATTCGCTCACCGATAAACTCATCTTC. Its protein product is CACERLGDSLTDKLIF.

This clone was observed a few times. The chain recombines TRDV2 with TRDJ1, with 10 nucleotides matching TRDD3. Trimming removed 0 bases from V and 3 bases from J; junction bases left unmatched: 9. Germline CDR1 reads GEAIGNYY; CDR2 reads EKD. CDR3 length: 17 amino acids. The CDR3 sequence is CACDTVGGGYIADKLIF. CDR3 nucleotides: TGTGCCTGTGACACCGTTGGTGGGGGATACATCGCCGATAAACTCATCTTT.

By sample share, this clone is medium-sized. Other DNA sequences within the sample encode an identical CDR3. This chain uses TRDV2 with TRDJ3; no definite D call. Trimming shortened V by 0 bases and J by 0 bases, and 11 bases separated the two germline ends. CDR1 is GEAIGNYY, CDR2 EKD, per germline. The CDR3 totals 18 residues. CDR3 sequence reads: CACDTVRLSSWDTRQMFF. For the CDR3, the DNA is TGTGCCTGTGACACCGTACGCTTGAGCTCCTGGGACACCCGACAGATGTTTTTC.

This clone has only a few counts. Translating this DNA gives a protein that differs at residue 12 from the TCRdb one, which belongs to a much larger clone; a read error is likely, and the protein shown is this translation. This sequence joins TRDV2 and TRDJ1, with unresolved D. CDR3 length: 15 residues. CDR1 and CDR2 from the germline V gene are GEAIGNYY and EKD. CDR3 DNA: TGTGCCTGTGACCCCGTCACAGGCCGGACCGATAACCTCATCTTT. Amino acid sequence: CACDPVTGRTDNLIF.

Concerning this clone itself: The protein given by TCRdb reflects a much larger clone and differs at residue 11 from this DNA's translation, likely from a read error; the protein shown is the DNA's translation. The chain employs TRDV2 and TRDJ1; 10 nucleotides align to TRDD3. The CDR3 contains 15 residues. Germline loops: CDR1 GEAIGNYY, CDR2 EKD. With V trimmed by 1 base and J by 6 bases, 7 bases remained unmatched. The CDR3 sequence: CACDTLGDNGHKLIF. The CDR3 DNA reads TGTGCCTGTGACACGCTGGGGGATAACGGCCATAAACTCATCTTT.

Notes on this clone: The junction and the germline gene differ at one end; a read error may be behind it. The gene calls are TRDV2 and TRDJ1; 9 bases map to TRDD3. Per the germline V gene, CDR1 is GEAIGNYY and CDR2 is EKD. CDR3 size: 18 residues. The CDR3 DNA reads TGTGCCTGTGACACAGGGGCCCTACGGACTGGGGGACCCGATAAACTCACCTTT. Translated: CACDTGALRTGGPDKLTF.

The chain's CDR3 is CACDTVDTSYTDKLIF. The CDR3 coding sequence is TGTGCCTGTGACACCGTGGATACGTCGTACACCGATAAACTCATCTTT. The V call is TRDV2, the J call TRDJ1; 7 nucleotides align to TRDD3. Germline V gene lookup returns CDR1 GEAIGNYY and CDR2 EKD. Trimming removed 0 bases from V and 0 bases from J; junction bases left unmatched: 6. The CDR3 sequence is 16 residues long.

This clone was picked up a small number of times. This chain joins TRDV2 and TRDJ1; no reliable D call. This CDR3 is 15 amino acids long. Germline loops: CDR1 GEAIGNYY, CDR2 EKD. Deletions cut 0 bases from V and 0 bases from J, with 10 bases between. Here the CDR3 DNA reads TGTGCCTGTGACACCATCGGACGAAACACCGATAAACTCATCTTT. Translating gives CACDTIGRNTDKLIF.

Relative to its sample, this clone is medium-sized. V and J are TRDV2 and TRDJ1, with a tentative D call TRDD3 (6 bases). Trimming removed 0 bases at V and 2 bases at J, with 24 bases between. The CDR3 extends over 19 amino acids. Per germline, CDR1 GEAIGNYY and CDR2 EKD. The CDR3 loop reads CACDTGNLLGTPPTDKLIF. The CDR3 nucleotides are TGTGCCTGTGACACCGGGAATCTGCTGGGGACCCCGCCAACCGATAAACTCATCTTT.

The rearrangement joins TRDV2 to TRDJ1; 11 positions agree with TRDD3. This CDR3 comprises 14 residues. The germline gives CDR1 GEAIGNYY, CDR2 EKD. V lost 3 bases and J lost 6; bases outside the gene matches: 5. The CDR3 sequence is CACDSVLGDNKLIF. The CDR3, as DNA: TGTGCCTGTGACTCCGTACTGGGGGATAATAAACTCATCTTT.

V usage is TRDV2 and J usage is TRDJ1; 12 bases agree with TRDD3. Germline CDR1 is GEAIGNYY and CDR2 is EKD. The CDR3 is 16 amino acids. The V segment lost 3 bases and the J segment 4 bases; nucleotides outside the gene matches: 8. The CDR3, as DNA: TGTGCCTGTGACCCACTGGGGGATACAAAGGGCGATAAACTCATCTTT. Translated, it gives CACDPLGDTKGDKLIF.

This clone was counted only a few times. J is TRDJ1 and V is TRDV2; 10 nucleotides line up with TRDD3. Germline CDR1 GEAIGNYY, CDR2 EKD. The CDR3 sequence is 17 residues long. Trimming at V came to 4 bases and at J to 4 bases, leaving 14 bases not matched to a gene. The CDR3 bases are TGTGCCTGTGATCATCTTCGTACTGGGGGATCGGGCGATAAACTCATCTTT. This gives the protein CACDHLRTGGSGDKLIF.

CDR3 DNA: TGTGCCTGTGCTCCCCTGGGGGATACTACGTCCTGGGACACCCGACAGATGTTTTTC. Protein sequence: CACAPLGDTTSWDTRQMFF. The chain uses TRDV2 and TRDJ3; the match to TRDD3 covers 11 bases. The J segment lost 1 base and the V segment lost 5 bases, leaving 9 bases of the junction unmatched. The CDR3 extends over 19 amino acids. Germline V gives CDR1 GEAIGNYY, CDR2 EKD.

CDR3 DNA sequence: TGTGCCTGTGACAGGGGATACGCGTGGTCCTGGGACACCCGACAGATGTTTTTC. Protein sequence: CACDRGYAWSWDTRQMFF. This chain links TRDV2 with TRDJ3; 9 bases are shared with TRDD3. Germline lookup yields CDR1 GEAIGNYY and CDR2 EKD. This CDR3 has 18 amino acids. Losses at the gene ends were 2 bases for V and 1 base for J; bases not matched to a gene: 5.

V and J are TRDV1 and TRDJ1; 11 bases are a match to TRDD3. CDR3 length: 17 amino acids. The germline V gene encodes CDR1 TSWWSYY and CDR2 QGS. V was clipped by 4 bases and J by 6 bases; unmatched bases: 13. The CDR3 protein is CALGVRRMGDTHHKLIF. The CDR3 coding sequence is TGTGCTCTTGGGGTACGTAGGATGGGGGATACGCATCATAAACTCATCTTT.

This clone was counted a few times. The J gene is TRDJ1, the V gene TRDV2, with 10 positions matching TRDD3. The CDR3 spans 19 residues. Germline-derived CDR1 and CDR2 are GEAIGNYY and EKD. V was pared by 3 bases and J by 0 bases, with 15 bases of the junction left unmatched. The CDR3: CACDHIPLGDTRYTDKLIF. Written as DNA, the CDR3 is TGTGCCTGTGACCACATTCCATTGGGGGATACACGGTACACCGATAAACTCATCTTT.

This clone was seen a few times. It differs at one base from a far larger clone, so likely a read error. The sample carries other DNA sequences with the same CDR3. The CDR3 nucleotides are TGTGCCTGTGACACCTTGACTGGGGGGTCCACCGATAAACTCATCTTT. Its protein product is CACDTLTGGSTDKLIF. The gene calls are TRDV2 and TRDJ1; 8 bases match TRDD3. Germline values: CDR1 GEAIGNYY, CDR2 EKD. Unmatched junction bases numbered 6, after V lost 0 bases and J lost 1 base. The CDR3 is 16 residues long.

This clone was counted only a few times. Only one base separates this from a far larger clonotype, so it likely reflects a read error. Other DNA variants within this sample encode the same CDR3. The rearrangement uses TRDV2 and TRDJ1; 9 nucleotides line up with TRDD3. There are 21 residues in the CDR3. V trimming: 4 bases; J trimming: 4 bases; junction bases outside the gene matches: 27. Germline V gives CDR1 GEAIGNYY, CDR2 EKD. The CDR3 DNA follows: TGTGCCTGTGATACTCTCCTTCCCGCTGCCGATGTACTGGGGGACCTCGATAAACTCATCTTT. It encodes CACDTLLPAADVLGDLDKLIF.

This clone has a handful of counts. The V and J genes are TRDV2 and TRDJ2; 8 bases line up with TRDD3. Germline assignment: CDR1 GEAIGNYY and CDR2 EKD. The length of the CDR3 is 15 residues. V dropped 4 bases and J dropped 4; count of bases not matched to a gene: 7. CDR3 sequence: CACDTGGVQTAQLFF. Here the CDR3 DNA reads TGTGCCTGTGATACTGGGGGGGTCCAGACAGCACAACTCTTCTTT.

The chain couples TRDV2 to TRDJ3, with 13 bases lining up with TRDD3. The CDR3 has 21 residues. The trim removed 1 base at V and 2 bases at J, leaving 10 bases unmatched. CDR1 is GEAIGNYY, CDR2 EKD, per germline. CDR3 sequence (DNA): TGTGCCTGTGACACTCTACTGGGGGATACGGTGAGCCCCTGGGACACCCGACAGATGTTTTTC. This encodes CACDTLLGDTVSPWDTRQMFF.